This T cell receptor (beta chain) was identified in a study of CD8 T cells in Susac syndrome. Looked up from germline, CDR1 is MNHNS and CDR2 is SASEGT. CDR3 length equals 16 residues. Germline trimming cut 2 bases from V and 1 base from J; bases unmatched to any gene: 1. With random hexamers, reverse transcription was performed on about 0.5 to 1 ug of RNA. TCRdb reprocessed the immunoSEQ multiplex PCR reads via MiXCR and lists one record per CDR3 protein. This table has 130,000 to 150,000 distinct CDR3 sequences, 94% appearing once. Controls were age- and sex-matched healthy donors. The TCR originated in a human donor in good health. The genes are TRBV6-1 and TRBJ2-3; 12 bases line up with TRBD2. Sequencing was performed on CD4+ T cells from PBMCs. The CDR3 DNA reads as TGTGCCAGCAGTGAAAGGACTAGCGGGGGCACAGATACGCAGTATTTT. This translates into CASSERTSGGTDTQYF.